This record looks at one T cell receptor beta chain sequence and its context. Its antigen is as yet unknown. Each TCR beta library was made by quantitative 5'-RACE that incorporated molecular barcodes. TCRdb reprocessed the 5' RACE reads via MiXCR and lists one record per CDR3 protein. The profile shows roughly 180,000 distinct CDR3 sequences, 10% to 15% of them singletons. This sample stems from a study of CD8 T cells in ankylosing spondylitis. Points from the study as a whole: Reported data indicate significant enrichment of disease-linked clones within matched ankylosing spondylitis synovial fluid. In ankylosing spondylitis blood, a motif of roughly eight highly homologous TCR beta variants appeared characteristic.

This CDR3 region has 17 residues. V shed 11 bases, J shed 3 bases, and the junction held 21 bases outside the gene matches. Germline V gene data show CDR1 as ENHRY and CDR2 as SYGVKD. The sample comprised blood, either unsorted or a sorted T cell fraction (not recorded which). This chain connects TRBV10-3 to TRBJ2-7; 8 positions match TRBD1. The sequence came from a female donor with ankylosing spondylitis or in good health (not recorded which). As DNA, the CDR3 is TGTGCCGCCAGGGGGCTTTGGCGCGAGACCCGCGGCTACGAGCAGTACTTC. Translation: CAARGLWRETRGYEQYF.